Each of the 19 T cell receptor beta chains below was sequenced from the same sample in a study of cytomegalovirus exposure and HLA in healthy donors. The PCR contained 60 Vbeta and 13 Jbeta primers. Profiling relied on immunoSEQ multiplex PCR, and the TCRdb table lists in-frame clones only, not all of them. The data hold some 100,000 clones, with less than 85% observed a single time. The sample was PBMCs. Receptors originate from a man younger than 35 in good health and CMV-seronegative.

The gene calls are TRBV5-1 and TRBJ2-3, with D possibly being TRBD2 (6 bases). The V gene lost 4 bases and the J gene lost 6 bases, with 18 bases spanning the gap. CDR1 and CDR2 from the germline V gene are SGHRS and YFSETQ. This CDR3 has 15 residues. The CDR3 protein is CASSRLGSTSDTQYF. The CDR3 nucleotides are TGCGCCAGCAGCAGACTAGGGAGTACATCCGATACGCAGTATTTT.

This chain links TRBV6-5 with TRBJ2-7, with D perhaps matching TRBD1 (5 bases). This CDR3 is 13 amino acids long. Germline-derived CDR1 and CDR2 are MNHEY and SVGAGI. With 6 bases removed from V and 1 base from J, the gap between germline ends came to 10 bases. The CDR3 region is CASRETDSYEQYF. CDR3 in DNA: TGTGCCAGCAGGGAGACAGATTCCTACGAGCAGTACTTC.

The chain links TRBV5-1 to TRBJ2-3; TRBD2 agrees at 8 bases. The CDR3 is made up of 16 amino acids. With 3 bases clipped from V and 7 bases from J, the junction kept 13 bases outside the gene matches. Germline values: CDR1 SGHRS, CDR2 YFSETQ. The CDR3 region has the DNA TGCGCCAGCAGCTCCTTAAGCGGGAGCGGTAGAAATACGCAGTATTTT. It translates to CASSSLSGSGRNTQYF.

This chain uses TRBV6-5 with TRBJ1-1; tentatively, D is TRBD1 (6 bases). The germline gives CDR1 MNHEY, CDR2 SVGAGI. Trimming left V 3 bases short and J 1 base short, with 12 bases between. The CDR3 is 15 residues long. The CDR3 loop is CASSYVRTANTEAFF. Here the CDR3 DNA reads TGTGCCAGCAGTTATGTTCGGACAGCGAACACTGAAGCTTTCTTT.

The rearrangement uses TRBV5-1 and TRBJ1-1, with 10 bases lining up with TRBD1. V was pared by 5 bases and J by 3 bases, with 7 bases of the junction left unmatched. Germline V gene sequence: CDR1 SGHRS, CDR2 YFSETQ. There are 15 residues in the CDR3. The CDR3 spells CASRAGTGVDTEAFF. CDR3 bases: TGCGCCAGCAGGGCCGGGACAGGGGTTGACACTGAAGCTTTCTTT.

The chain has TRBV7-3 and TRBJ1-1; 7 bases fit TRBD1. CDR3 length: 13 residues. Germline V CDR1 and CDR2: SGHTA, FQGTGA. J was trimmed by 4 bases and V by 2 bases; bases with no gene match: 1. CDR3 in DNA: TGTGCCAGCAGCTTAGACAGGGCCACTGAAGCTTTCTTT. Its protein is CASSLDRATEAFF.

This clone was counted a few times. CDR3 sequence: CASSYLRTQPQHF. In nucleotides, the CDR3 is TGTGCCAGCAGCTACCTACGTACTCAGCCCCAGCATTTT. The chain recombines TRBV5-6 with TRBJ1-5; no firm D call. The CDR3 is made up of 13 amino acids. Between the trimmed V and J ends, which lost 3 bases and 6 bases, there was a span of 10 bases. Germline lookup yields CDR1 SGHDT and CDR2 YYEEEE. The complete variable domain, with remaining parts taken from reference TRBV5-6 and TRBJ1-5, reads DAGVTQSPTHLIKTRGQQVTLRCSPKSGHDTVSWYQQALGQGPQFIFQYYEEEERQRGNFPDRFSGHQFPNYSSELNVNALLLGDSALYLCASSYLRTQPQHFGDGTRLSIL.

This chain connects TRBV27 to TRBJ2-4, with 7 positions matching TRBD2. The length of the CDR3 is 16 residues. CDR1 and CDR2 (germline): MNHEY, SMNVEV (reference sequence). The V gene end was trimmed by 5 bases and the J gene end by 1 base; junction bases not matched to a gene: 8. In DNA, the CDR3 is TGTGCCAGCAGTCCCGGACTAGTAGGGGCCAAAAACATTCAGTACTTC. Protein product: CASSPGLVGAKNIQYF.

The J gene is TRBJ2-7, the V gene TRBV10-3; 8 nucleotides align to TRBD2. The CDR3 extends over 14 amino acids. V shed 10 bases, J shed 1 base, and the junction held 9 bases outside the gene matches. The germline gives CDR1 ENHRY, CDR2 SYGVKD. The CDR3 region has the DNA TGTGCCAGCCAGGCTAGCGGGCTATCCTACGAGCAGTACTTC. It specifies CASQASGLSYEQYF.

The chain recombines TRBV30 with TRBJ1-1; D not certain. Trimming left V 4 bases short and J 0 bases short, with 15 bases between. Germline V gives CDR1 GTSNPN, CDR2 SVGIG (reference sequence). The CDR3 consists of 15 residues. In DNA form, the CDR3 reads TGTGCCTGGAAAAATCCGGAGGGATTGAACACTGAAGCTTTCTTT. This sequence encodes CAWKNPEGLNTEAFF.

The CDR3 DNA follows: TGTGCCAGCAGTTTGAGGCCCCATCAGCCCCAGCATTTT. Residues: CASSLRPHQPQHF. The chain joins TRBV27 to TRBJ1-5; D not certain. The CDR3 has 13 residues. V lost 3 bases and J 5 bases, leaving 8 bases between the germline ends. Germline CDR1 MNHEY, CDR2 SMNVEV (reference sequence).

The V and J genes are TRBV15 and TRBJ1-6; 8 bases fit TRBD1. V lost 5 bases and J lost 5; bases outside the gene matches: 5. The CDR3 sequence is 15 residues long. The germline V gene has CDR1 LNHNV and CDR2 YYDKDF (reference sequence). The CDR3 sequence: CATSGGQGDNSPLHF. CDR3 DNA sequence: TGTGCCACCAGCGGTGGACAGGGCGATAATTCACCCCTCCACTTT. The full variable domain, in which reference TRBV15 and TRBJ1-6 provide the parts outside the CDR3, is DAMVIQNPRYQVTQFGKPVTLSCSQTLNHNVMYWYQQKSSQAPKLLFHYYDKDFNNEADTPDNFQSRRPNTSFCFLDIRSPGLGDTAMYLCATSGGQGDNSPLHFGNGTRLTVT.

The V and J genes are TRBV7-2 and TRBJ1-5; D is perhaps TRBD1 (5 bases). CDR3 length equals 17 residues. V lost 0 bases to trimming and J lost 2 bases, with 14 bases between them. CDR1 is SGHTA, CDR2 FQGNSA, per germline. The CDR3 reads CASSLARSGVRNQPQHF. CDR3 nucleotides: TGTGCCAGCAGCTTAGCGCGTTCGGGGGTGCGCAATCAGCCCCAGCATTTT. Full variable domain (missing parts from reference TRBV7-2 and TRBJ1-5): GAGVSQSPSNKVTEKGKDVELRCDPISGHTALYWYRQSLGQGLEFLIYFQGNSAPDKSGLPSDRFSAERTGGSVSTLTIQRTQQEDSAVYLCASSLARSGVRNQPQHFGDGTRLSIL.

This chain links TRBV30 with TRBJ2-1, with 7 bases identical to TRBD2. The CDR3 runs to 15 residues. V lost 0 bases, J lost 4 bases, and 6 bases stayed unmatched. CDR1 and CDR2 from the germline V gene are GTSNPN and SVGIG (reference sequence). Here the CDR3 DNA reads TGTGCCTGGAGTGTAAATCTAGCGGATTACAATGAGCAGTTCTTC. This encodes CAWSVNLADYNEQFF.

The rearrangement links TRBV28 to TRBJ1-4, with 10 positions matching TRBD1. This CDR3 contains 19 residues. Per germline, CDR1 MDHEN and CDR2 SYDVKM. V was clipped by 8 bases and J by 3 bases; unmatched bases: 18. The CDR3 nucleotides read TGTGCCAGCGCAGGGGGGGGACAGGGGTCCTTTGGACCTAATGAAAAACTGTTTTTT. It specifies CASAGGGQGSFGPNEKLFF.

This chain connects TRBV4-1 to TRBJ2-1, with 13 bases fitting TRBD2. This CDR3 comprises 19 residues. Germline V gives CDR1 MGHRA, CDR2 YSYEKL. V lost 3 bases and J lost 1; bases outside the gene matches: 9. CDR3: CASSHPGTSGVPSYNEQFF. CDR3 in DNA: TGCGCCAGCAGCCATCCCGGGACTAGCGGGGTTCCATCCTACAATGAGCAGTTCTTC.

The chain recombines TRBV6-5 with TRBJ1-2, with 7 bases that match TRBD1. Germline assignment: CDR1 MNHEY and CDR2 SVGAGI. V lost 6 bases to trimming and J lost 3 bases; unmatched junction nucleotides: 7. The CDR3 contains 14 residues. In DNA, the CDR3 is TGTGCCAGCAGCACCGACAGGGACGACTATGGCTACACCTTC. Its translation is CASSTDRDDYGYTF.

V gene TRBV14 combines with J gene TRBJ2-5; no definite D call. The germline V and J ends were trimmed by 1 base and 4 bases, with 4 bases remaining between them. Germline CDR1 is SGHDN and CDR2 is FVKESK. This CDR3 is 12 amino acids long. The CDR3: CASSQVRETQYF. CDR3 bases: TGTGCCAGCAGCCAAGTGAGAGAGACCCAGTACTTC. Drawing the rest from reference TRBV14 and TRBJ2-5, the complete variable domain is EAGVTQFPSHSVIEKGQTVTLRCDPISGHDNLYWYRRVMGKEIKFLLHFVKESKQDESGMPNNRFLAERTGGTYSTLKVQPAELEDSGVYFCASSQVRETQYFGPGTRLLVL.

This clone was picked up one time. This sequence joins TRBV2 and TRBJ2-7, with a tentative D call TRBD2 (5 bases). V was clipped by 0 bases and J by 4 bases, with 7 bases between them. The CDR3 is 13 residues long. The germline gives CDR1 SNHLY, CDR2 FYNNEI. The CDR3 reads CASSEARGYEQYF. The CDR3 DNA reads as TGTGCCAGCAGTGAAGCGCGAGGGTACGAGCAGTACTTC. The entire variable domain, with the rest obtained from reference TRBV2 and TRBJ2-7, is as follows: EPEVTQTPSHQVTQMGQEVILRCVPISNHLYFYWYRQILGQKVEFLVSFYNNEISEKSEIFDDQFSVERPDGSNFTLKIRSTKLEDSAMYFCASSEARGYEQYFGPGTRLTVT.